Presented here are 29 T cell receptor beta chains from one specimen sequenced in a study of blood T cell repertoires in COVID-19. TCRdb's copy holds only in-frame clones and misses some; the assay was immunoSEQ multiplex PCR. The table records about 210,000 clones, approximately 88% of them present only once. Sequences were obtained from PBMCs or T cells enriched from blood (not recorded which). The receptor source for this set is a woman between 40 and 55 years old with acute COVID-19.

The CDR3 DNA reads as TGTGCCACCAGTGGGGGATCCCACAGGGGCAAAGAGACCCAGTACTTC. As protein: CATSGGSHRGKETQYF. The chain uses TRBV24-1 and TRBJ2-5; 7 bases align to TRBD1. V lost 5 bases and J lost 3; bases outside the gene matches: 11. CDR1 is KGHDR, CDR2 SFDVKD, per germline. The CDR3 has 16 amino acids.

V and J are TRBV3-1 (or the pseudogene TRBV3-2) and TRBJ1-2; a possible D gene is TRBD1 (6 bases). The germline CDR1 and CDR2 sequences are LGHDT and YNNKEL (reference sequence). V lost 1 base to trimming and J lost 1 base, with 10 bases between them. The CDR3 loop spans 15 amino acids. CDR3 coding DNA: TGTGCCAGCAGCCAAGGATACAGGGTTAACTATGGCTACACCTTC. Its translation is CASSQGYRVNYGYTF.

The J gene is TRBJ2-1, the V gene TRBV7-8; perhaps TRBD1 as D (6 bases). V lost 3 bases and J 4 bases, leaving 16 bases between the germline ends. The CDR3 has 16 amino acids. Germline CDR1 reads SGHVS; CDR2 reads FQNEAQ. The CDR3 region is CASSLGRRGRYNEQFF. The CDR3 DNA reads as TGTGCCAGCAGCTTGGGTCGCAGGGGCCGATACAATGAGCAGTTCTTC.

The chain uses TRBV19 and TRBJ1-5; TRBD1 matches at 7 bases. This CDR3 is built from 15 residues. Per the germline V gene, CDR1 is LNHDA and CDR2 is SQIVND (reference sequence). Unmatched junction bases numbered 10, after V lost 9 bases and J lost 2 bases. In nucleotides, the CDR3 is TGTGCCAGCACCGCCGGACAGGCAGGCAATCAGCCCCAGCATTTT. As protein: CASTAGQAGNQPQHF. The entire variable domain, with the rest obtained from reference TRBV19 and TRBJ1-5, is as follows: DGGITQSPKYLFRKEGQNVTLSCEQNLNHDAMYWYRQDPGQGLRLIYYSQIVNDFQKGDIAEGYSVSREKKESFPLTVTSAQKNPTAFYLCASTAGQAGNQPQHFGDGTRLSIL.

The chain uses TRBV9 and TRBJ2-1, with D perhaps matching TRBD2 (5 bases). The ends were cut back, 3 bases at V and 3 bases at J, with 13 bases in the middle. The CDR3 extends over 15 amino acids. Germline-derived CDR1 and CDR2 are SGDLS and YYNGEE. CDR3 DNA sequence: TGTGCCAGCAGCGGGACTTCTCTCTTCTACAATGAGCAGTTCTTC. Its protein is CASSGTSLFYNEQFF.

V is TRBV7-8 and J is TRBJ1-5, with D maybe TRBD1 (6 bases). The CDR3 runs to 14 residues. CDR1 SGHVS and CDR2 FQNEAQ come from the germline V gene. V was trimmed by 5 bases and J by 6 bases, leaving 14 bases between them. The CDR3 nucleotides are TGTGCCAGCAGCCGAGAGGCAGGGGCTCAGCCCCAGCATTTT. Residues: CASSREAGAQPQHF.

This chain connects TRBV6-5 to TRBJ2-3, with D perhaps matching TRBD2 (5 bases). The CDR3 is 15 residues long. Per the germline V gene, CDR1 is MNHEY and CDR2 is SVGAGI. Trimming took off 0 bases at V and 4 bases at J, with 11 bases between the two ends. CDR3: CASSYSSGNPDTQYF. The CDR3 nucleotides are TGTGCCAGCAGTTACTCGTCGGGGAATCCAGATACGCAGTATTTT.

V gene TRBV2 combines with J gene TRBJ2-7; TRBD2 matches at 7 bases. The CDR3 sequence is 11 residues long. Germline loops: CDR1 SNHLY, CDR2 FYNNEI. The ends lost 6 bases at V and 7 bases at J; junction bases unmatched: 3. This chain's CDR3 is CASRGGKEQYF. In nucleotides, the CDR3 is TGTGCCAGCAGGGGGGGGAAGGAGCAGTACTTC.

The rearrangement joins TRBV18 to TRBJ2-5; D call uncertain. From germline, CDR1 is KGHSH and CDR2 LQKENI. The CDR3 has 15 residues. With 3 bases removed from V and 2 bases from J, the gap between germline ends came to 13 bases. In nucleotides, the CDR3 is TGTGCCAGCTCACCTCCAGTCTTCTCACAAGAGACCCAGTACTTC. As protein: CASSPPVFSQETQYF.

This clone was seen only once. The chain has TRBV6-5 and TRBJ2-7; D possibly corresponds to TRBD2 (6 bases). The germline gives CDR1 MNHEY, CDR2 SVGAGI. Trimming pared 7 bases from V and 5 bases from J, leaving 18 bases between. This CDR3 is built from 14 residues. The CDR3 sequence is CASTAPGSVNEQYV. The CDR3 DNA reads as TGTGCCAGCACTGCCCCCGGGAGCGTGAACGAGCAGTACGTC.

This chain joins TRBV6-6 and TRBJ2-3; D is perhaps TRBD1 (5 bases). CDR3 length: 15 residues. Germline V gene data show CDR1 as MNHNY and CDR2 as SVGAGI (reference sequence). The V and J ends lost 0 bases and 4 bases respectively, with 11 bases between them. The CDR3: CASSYSRQGSDTQYF. The CDR3 coding sequence is TGTGCCAGCAGTTACTCAAGGCAGGGCTCAGATACGCAGTATTTT.

This clone occurred once. The chain joins TRBV29-1 to TRBJ2-1; 8 nucleotides align to TRBD2. This CDR3 region has 15 residues. J lost 0 bases, V lost 4 bases, and 5 bases had no gene match. Germline loops: CDR1 SQVTM, CDR2 ANQGSEA. CDR3 sequence: CSVAPGGGSYNEQFF. Here the CDR3 DNA reads TGCAGCGTTGCCCCCGGGGGGGGCTCCTACAATGAGCAGTTCTTC.

The CDR3 protein is CASSPYPGGGGSYNSPLHF. The CDR3 region has the DNA TGTGCCAGCAGCCCTTACCCAGGGGGCGGTGGCTCCTATAATTCACCCCTCCACTTT. This rearrangement joins TRBV3-1 (or the pseudogene TRBV3-2) to TRBJ1-6; 8 nucleotides align to TRBD1. This CDR3 has 19 amino acids. Germline V gene data show CDR1 as LGHDT and CDR2 as YNNKEL (reference sequence). V gave up 4 bases and J gave up 0 bases; unmatched junction bases: 11.

This clone has just one count. This sequence joins TRBV6-2 or TRBV6-3 and TRBJ2-1, with D hard to call. The V and J ends lost 3 bases and 3 bases respectively, with 6 bases between them. Germline values: CDR1 MNHEY, CDR2 SVGEGT. This CDR3 is 13 amino acids long. CDR3 sequence (DNA): TGTGCCAGCAGTTATTTTCGCTACAATGAGCAGTTCTTC. Its translation: CASSYFRYNEQFF.

The CDR3 here is CASSVRVFGELFF. For the CDR3, the DNA is TGTGCCAGCAGCGTTAGAGTATTCGGGGAGCTGTTTTTT. V is TRBV9 and J is TRBJ2-2; D ambiguous. This CDR3 comprises 13 residues. Germline V gene sequence: CDR1 SGDLS, CDR2 YYNGEE. Trimming stripped 2 bases from V and 7 bases from J, with 9 bases between.

The chain combines TRBV19 with TRBJ2-5; D perhaps matches TRBD2 (5 bases). Germline V gene data show CDR1 as LNHDA and CDR2 as SQIVND (reference sequence). The CDR3 runs 15 residues. Trimming shortened V by 2 bases and J by 2 bases, and 12 bases separated the two germline ends. CDR3 DNA: TGTGCCAGTAGTATACGGACTCCAACACAAGAGACCCAGTACTTC. Encoded protein: CASSIRTPTQETQYF.

The chain carries TRBV7-2 and TRBJ2-4, with 10 nucleotides matching TRBD1. The CDR3 is 15 residues long. The V and J ends lost 5 bases and 6 bases, in that order; junction bases with no gene match: 7. Germline V gene data show CDR1 as SGHTA and CDR2 as FQGNSA. The CDR3 nucleotides read TGTGCCAGCAGCCTCGACAGGGGGCAGGGAAACATTCAGTACTTC. Protein sequence: CASSLDRGQGNIQYF.

The genes are TRBV27 and TRBJ1-2; the D is unclear. Germline V gene sequence: CDR1 MNHEY, CDR2 SMNVEV (reference sequence). The CDR3 is 11 amino acids. V was clipped by 9 bases and J by 4 bases, with 9 bases between them. The CDR3: CASLSFYGYTF. CDR3 bases: TGTGCCAGTCTCTCCTTCTATGGCTACACCTTC.

This clone has just a few counts. Here the CDR3 reads CASSPDRTDLQPQHF. The CDR3 DNA is TGTGCCAGCAGCCCGGATAGGACAGATTTACAGCCCCAGCATTTT. The genes are TRBV4-2 and TRBJ1-5; D possibly corresponds to TRBD1 (6 bases). V lost 4 bases and J 7 bases, leaving 17 bases between the germline ends. CDR1 is LGHNA and CDR2 is YNFKEQ in the germline V gene. CDR3 length: 15 residues.

The rearrangement links TRBV2 to TRBJ2-7; tentatively, D is TRBD2 (6 bases). The CDR3 length is 11 residues. The germline V gene has CDR1 SNHLY and CDR2 FYNNEI. V was cut by 6 bases and J by 10 bases, with 13 bases left in between. CDR3 in amino acids: CASRAGTLQYV. In DNA form, the CDR3 reads TGTGCCAGCAGAGCCGGGACTTTACAGTACGTC.

The CDR3: CASSPTSDTGELFF. In nucleotides, the CDR3 is TGTGCCAGCAGCCCGACTAGCGACACCGGGGAGCTGTTTTTT. The chain links TRBV6-2 or TRBV6-3 to TRBJ2-2; 8 bases agree with TRBD2. J gave up 3 bases and V 6 bases, and 3 bases lay outside the gene matches. The germline gives CDR1 MNHEY, CDR2 SVGEGT. The CDR3 is 14 amino acids.

This sequence joins TRBV18 and TRBJ2-7, with 8 bases fitting TRBD2. Germline CDR1 KGHSH, CDR2 LQKENI. J lost 0 bases, V lost 2 bases, and 3 bases had no gene match. The CDR3 has 15 residues. The CDR3 sequence is CASSPKRGSSYEQYF. The CDR3 DNA reads TGTGCCAGCTCACCAAAGCGGGGGTCCTCCTACGAGCAGTACTTC.

Remarks on this clone: Within the sample, other DNA sequences also encode this same CDR3. The chain is built from TRBV5-1 and TRBJ1-1; D is undetermined. This CDR3 is 13 amino acids long. With 0 bases removed from V and 3 bases from J, the gap between germline ends came to 6 bases. CDR1 SGHRS and CDR2 YFSETQ come from the germline V gene. The CDR3 protein is CASSLVGDTEAFF. The CDR3 DNA is TGCGCCAGCAGCTTGGTCGGGGACACTGAAGCTTTCTTT.

The chain has TRBV5-4 and TRBJ1-1; possibly TRBD1 for D (6 bases). V was shortened by 7 bases and J by 0 bases, with 10 bases between the two germline ends. Germline V gene lookup returns CDR1 SGHNT and CDR2 YYREEE (reference sequence). This CDR3 has 13 residues. The CDR3 loop is CASQTGLNTEAFF. The CDR3, as DNA: TGTGCCAGCCAGACAGGCTTGAACACTGAAGCTTTCTTT.

The chain carries TRBV20-1 and TRBJ2-2, with D unresolved. This CDR3 has 15 amino acids. The germline CDR1 and CDR2 sequences are DFQATT and SNEGSKA (reference sequence). V lost 3 bases to trimming and J lost 0 bases, with 11 bases between them. CDR3 protein: CSASHSRTNTGELFF. As DNA, the CDR3 is TGCAGTGCTAGTCACAGCAGAACGAACACCGGGGAGCTGTTTTTT.

The chain links TRBV12-3 or TRBV12-4 to TRBJ1-2, with TRBD1 matching over 7 bases. The CDR3 loop spans 13 amino acids. The V and J ends lost 5 bases and 4 bases, in that order; junction bases with no gene match: 4. This CDR3 is CASSLQGTYGYTF. The CDR3 coding sequence is TGTGCCAGCAGTCTACAGGGGACCTATGGCTACACCTTC.

This chain uses TRBV5-5 with TRBJ1-4; 8 bases line up with TRBD1. V was pared by 4 bases and J by 8 bases, with 7 bases of the junction left unmatched. This CDR3 is 14 amino acids long. Germline CDR1 SGHKS, CDR2 YYEKEE (reference sequence). The CDR3 DNA reads TGTGCCAGCAGCCTGACAGGGGACCCCGAAAAACTGTTTTTT. Amino acid sequence: CASSLTGDPEKLFF.

The J gene is TRBJ1-3, the V gene TRBV9; D gene uncertain. The ends were cut back, 1 base at V and 0 bases at J, with 8 bases in the middle. Per the germline V gene, CDR1 is SGDLS and CDR2 is YYNGEE. CDR3 length equals 15 residues. In DNA, the CDR3 is TGTGCCAGCAGCGTATTCGATAGCTCTGGAAACACCATATATTTT. Its translation is CASSVFDSSGNTIYF.

V is TRBV6-5 and J is TRBJ1-6, with 8 nucleotides matching TRBD1. Trimming took 8 bases from V and 9 from J; bases not matched to a gene: 9. Germline assignment: CDR1 MNHEY and CDR2 SVGAGI. This CDR3 has 14 amino acids. CDR3 region: CASWTGTGVSPLHF. The CDR3, as DNA: TGTGCCAGCTGGACCGGGACAGGCGTTTCACCCCTCCACTTT.